A single sample gave rise to the 17 T cell receptor beta chains below, sequenced in a study of T cells in Graves' hyperthyroidism and ophthalmopathy. RNA transcripts served as the template for amplifying TCR beta CDR3 regions. First-round RT-PCR of the TCR CDR3 relied on the HTBI primer set. TCRdb reprocessed the multiplex PCR reads via MiXCR and lists one record per CDR3 protein. The sample contains about 360,000 distinct CDR3 sequences, roughly an eighth of which appear only once. Sequenced input: blood. These receptors were collected from a woman under 30 with Graves' hyperthyroidism.

This clonotype was seen many times. The chain employs TRBV28 and TRBJ2-1; D is undetermined. Looked up from germline, CDR1 is MDHEN and CDR2 is SYDVKM. There are 15 residues in the CDR3. V lost 0 bases and J lost 2, with 8 bases in between. CDR3 loop: CASSLWSPAYNEQFF. DNA of the CDR3: TGTGCCAGCAGTTTATGGTCTCCCGCCTACAATGAGCAGTTCTTC.

This clonotype has at least ten counts. This chain joins TRBV6-1 and TRBJ1-1; D is unclear. CDR1 and CDR2 (germline): MNHNS, SASEGT. The CDR3 runs 13 residues. Trimming pared 10 bases from V and 1 base from J, leaving 13 bases between. The CDR3 nucleotides read TGTGCCACCCTACAGATATGGAACACTGAAGCTTTCTTT. Protein product: CATLQIWNTEAFF.

This clonotype was seen ten or more times. The chain employs TRBV3-1 and TRBJ1-2; no clear D. Trimming cost V 1 base and J 10 bases, with 10 bases left between them. The CDR3 has 12 residues. Per the germline V gene, CDR1 is LGHDT and CDR2 is YNNKEL (reference sequence). The CDR3 is CASSQGQLNYTF. The CDR3 region has the DNA TGTGCCAGCAGCCAAGGGCAGCTTAACTACACCTTC.

The chain is built from TRBV12-3 or TRBV12-4 and TRBJ2-5; 8 nucleotides agree with TRBD2. CDR3 size: 16 residues. After removal of 3 bases from V and 4 bases from J, the junction contained 10 bases not matched to a gene. Here the CDR3 DNA reads TGTGCCAGCAGTTTGTCGGGGGGGGCCGGGAGAGAGACCCAGTACTTC. Its translation is CASSLSGGAGRETQYF.

The rearrangement joins TRBV6-2 or TRBV6-3 to TRBJ2-1, with D perhaps TRBD2 (7 bases). Looked up from germline, CDR1 is MNHEY and CDR2 is SVGEGT. The CDR3 is 11 amino acids. Trimming left V 11 bases short and J 10 bases short, with 15 bases between. CDR3 loop: CAAGGGEEQFF. The CDR3 nucleotides are TGTGCCGCTGGAGGGGGGGAAGAGCAGTTCTTC.

This clonotype was seen a few times. The chain has TRBV6-5 and TRBJ1-5; TRBD1 might be the D (5 bases). CDR1 and CDR2 (germline): MNHEY, SVGAGI. The ends were cut back, 4 bases at V and 0 bases at J, with 22 bases in the middle. The CDR3 totals 19 residues. The CDR3 region is CASSSGPPTAVYSNQPQHF. As DNA, the CDR3 is TGTGCCAGCAGTTCAGGCCCTCCGACAGCCGTTTATAGCAATCAGCCCCAGCATTTT.

There are a few counts of this clonotype. The J gene is TRBJ1-2, the V gene TRBV6-1, with D tentatively TRBD1 (5 bases). This CDR3 comprises 15 residues. Per germline, CDR1 MNHNS and CDR2 SASEGT. V dropped 5 bases and J dropped 7 bases, with 20 bases sitting between them. This CDR3 is CASSPNLQGVSGYTF. The CDR3 nucleotides read TGTGCCAGCAGTCCCAACTTGCAGGGAGTGTCTGGCTACACCTTC.

This clonotype occurred many times. The chain recombines TRBV20-1 with TRBJ1-5; D is uncertain. The CDR3 covers 16 residues. Trimming removed 5 bases from V and 3 bases from J, with 20 bases in between. Germline CDR1 reads DFQATT; CDR2 reads SNEGSKA (reference sequence). The chain's CDR3 is CSAFNDGRSSNQPQHF. Here the CDR3 DNA reads TGCAGTGCTTTCAATGATGGACGGTCCTCCAATCAGCCCCAGCATTTT.

This clonotype was picked up a small number of times. The chain couples TRBV20-1 to TRBJ2-3, with 10 bases lining up with TRBD2. The CDR3 covers 16 residues. Germline lookup yields CDR1 DFQATT and CDR2 SNEGSKA (reference sequence). V trimming: 5 bases; J trimming: 5 bases; junction bases outside the gene matches: 13. The DNA of the CDR3 is TGCAGTGCTCATAGCCGGACTAGCGGCTCCTTAGATACGCAGTATTTT. Its protein is CSAHSRTSGSLDTQYF.

This clonotype has just a few counts. V and J are TRBV28 and TRBJ2-6; TRBD1 agrees at 10 bases. The V segment lost 7 bases and the J segment 4 bases; nucleotides outside the gene matches: 10. The CDR3 consists of 17 residues. Germline loops: CDR1 MDHEN, CDR2 SYDVKM. The CDR3, as DNA: TGTGCCAGCACCCCCCGACAGGGGGCGATAGGGGCCAACGTCCTGACTTTC. It yields the protein CASTPRQGAIGANVLTF.

This clonotype was seen at least ten times. V and J are TRBV11-1 and TRBJ1-5; no firm D call. The length of the CDR3 is 13 residues. CDR1 and CDR2 (germline): SGHAT, FQDESV (reference sequence). Trimming pared 5 bases from V and 5 bases from J, leaving 10 bases between. As DNA, the CDR3 is TGTGCCAGCAGCCCGGACGGGGATCAGCCCCAGCATTTT. Translated: CASSPDGDQPQHF.

This clonotype occurred many times. The V and J genes are TRBV15 and TRBJ2-5, with a weak D call TRBD2 (5 bases). Trimming left V 0 bases short and J 4 bases short, with 12 bases between. Germline loops: CDR1 LNHNV, CDR2 YYDKDF (reference sequence). The CDR3 length is 15 residues. CDR3 amino acids: CATSRDRSSGETQYF. The CDR3 DNA reads as TGTGCCACCAGCAGAGATCGGTCCAGCGGAGAGACCCAGTACTTC.

This clonotype was found many times. This chain joins TRBV5-1 and TRBJ1-3, with D uncertain. Germline V gene sequence: CDR1 SGHRS, CDR2 YFSETQ. V was cut by 5 bases and J by 2 bases, with 11 bases left in between. The CDR3 has 14 amino acids. The CDR3: CASRSGGTGNTIYF. The DNA of the CDR3 is TGCGCCAGCAGGTCCGGAGGGACTGGAAACACCATATATTTT.

In its sample, this clonotype was seen many times. The V call is TRBV30, the J call TRBJ1-5; TRBD1 matches 9 bases. The length of the CDR3 is 13 residues. Trimming took 1 base from V and 7 from J; bases not matched to a gene: 2. CDR1 is GTSNPN, CDR2 SVGIG, per germline (reference sequence). This chain's CDR3 is CAWSGTGDQPQHF. CDR3 sequence (DNA): TGTGCCTGGAGTGGGACAGGGGACCAGCCCCAGCATTTT.

Ten or more counts support this clonotype. CDR3 amino acids: CATSRDLSDNTEAFF. The DNA for the CDR3 is TGTGCCACCAGCAGAGATCTGTCGGATAACACTGAAGCTTTCTTT. The rearrangement uses TRBV15 and TRBJ1-1; no clear D gene. Germline CDR1 is LNHNV and CDR2 is YYDKDF (reference sequence). There are 15 residues in the CDR3. The V gene lost 0 bases and the J gene lost 2 bases, with 10 bases spanning the gap.

This clonotype was recorded many times. V and J are TRBV5-5 and TRBJ2-4; TRBD1 agrees at 9 bases. Trimming cost V 5 bases and J 9 bases; bases outside gene matches: 15. CDR1 is SGHKS, CDR2 YYEKEE, per germline (reference sequence). CDR3 length: 16 residues. The CDR3 DNA sequence: TGTGCCAGCAGGGGACAGGGAAGTCTTTCTGGGGTCATTCAGTACTTC. Residues: CASRGQGSLSGVIQYF.

This clonotype was counted at least ten times. The gene calls are TRBV10-3 and TRBJ2-3; possibly TRBD2 for D (5 bases). Germline V gene data show CDR1 as ENHRY and CDR2 as SYGVKD. The CDR3 extends over 15 amino acids. Between the trimmed V and J ends, which lost 0 bases and 1 base, there was a span of 8 bases. CDR3 DNA: TGTGCCATCAGTGAGTCGGTCGGGGGCACAGATACGCAGTATTTT. Protein product: CAISESVGGTDTQYF.